This TCR beta chain came from a study of T-cell memory formation after mild COVID-19. Study-level points and caveats: Contracting CD8+ clones were enriched in EMRA, CD4+ mainly in CM and EM.

This clonotype occurred many times. What it binds is unknown. TCRdb re-analysed the 5' RACE reads in MiXCR, keeping a single row per CDR3 protein. Here the sample spans 380,000 or so distinct CDR3 sequences, roughly an eighth being singletons. V lost 4 bases, J lost 0 bases, and 10 bases lay in between. Germline V lookup: CDR1 SGHRS, CDR2 YFSETQ. CDR3 length: 15 residues. This chain joins TRBV5-1 and TRBJ2-2; the D is unclear. The source of this sequence is a man younger than 35 who had mild COVID-19 (a few samples of this study predate the infection). Cell type and time point are not known. Material for sequencing was PBMCs or a T cell subset sorted from them (not recorded which). The CDR3 reads CASSQDTTNTGELFF. Here the CDR3 DNA reads TGCGCCAGCAGCCAAGACACAACGAACACCGGGGAGCTGTTTTTT.